This TCR beta chain was captured in a study of cytomegalovirus exposure and HLA in healthy donors listed by TCRdb under 2017. Describing the broader study: According to an earlier analysis of 587 of the donors, about 179 million T cells yielded some 120 million unique TCR beta sequences and about 300 Gb of sequence data. An early release covering 500 to 750 HLA-typed donors comprised about 300 gigabases of sequencing data and roughly 85 million unique TCR sequences. Of the roughly 410 genotyped donors, 80% to 90% were placed in the genetic ancestry cluster associated with self-reported Caucasian donors. The aim of the study was to test whether cataloging public T cell receptors could identify signatures of past pathogen exposure. The study used immunosequencing to profile the T cell repertoires of 600 to 850 subjects and linked those repertoires to cytomegalovirus serostatus. A separate validation cohort of 90 to 150 different subjects was used in addition to the roughly 640-subject first cohort. To predict cytomegalovirus infection status, the study combined high-throughput TCR immunosequencing, statistical association of individual TCRs with disease status, and machine learning. To study patterns of TCR occurrence, a later analysis re-analyzed previously published TCR beta repertoires from 500 to 850 donors and added high-resolution HLA genotyping. In the later analysis, no new phenotypic data were used to find candidate immune exposures; instead, reliance was placed on TCR beta sequences and their occurrence across donors. An earlier analysis of 587 of the donors applied high-throughput TCR beta sequencing to assess whether each TCR beta V gene segment acted as functional or pseudogenic. Alongside the repertoire data, information on donor age, sex, ethnicity and CMV serostatus was compiled. Genome-wide SNP genotypes for about 65% of the roughly 700 donors were used in a later genetic analysis, which treated that subset as a discovery cohort. All discovery cohort repertoires had been generated on a single sequencing platform. HLA typing included class I and class II loci at four-digit resolution. Typing coverage differed by locus: A, B, C, DRB1 and DQB1 were typed in roughly 629-640 donors, DQA1 in approximately 520, DPA1 in 600 to 610, and DPB1 in just under 480. Because of strong linkage in the cohort, five DR-DQ haplotypes were treated as single units for association and clustering. Among a few hundred genotyped donors of the cohort, an average of roughly 240,000 unique TCR beta nucleotide sequences were sequenced per donor, roughly a sixth of them non-productive.

Points on this clone: Its antigen remains unidentified.

The CDR3 spans 13 residues, from the cysteine through the phenylalanine. The kept DNA is CDR3 alone, 39 bases in frame from the first base. V is shortened by 4 bases, J by 0 bases, and the region joining them spans 7 bases. According to the germline V gene (reference sequence), CDR1 reads LNHDA and CDR2 reads SQIVND. The cohort comprised 670 or so healthy bone marrow donors. All cohort members were sampled while nominally healthy, although unrecorded immune exposures were likely present. The donor tested CMV seronegative and was one of the 352 seronegative cohort members. A peripheral blood sample was provided by each donor, and peripheral blood mononuclear cells were used for TCR beta sequencing. The Qiagen DNeasy Blood Extraction Kit was used to extract genomic DNA from the blood cell samples. The library relied on the immunoSEQ multiplex PCR assay. A mixture of 60 forward primers for TCR Vbeta segments and 13 reverse primers for TCR Jbeta segments was used in the multiplex PCR. The CDR3 region of rearranged TCR beta genes was amplified from genomic DNA by a multiplex PCR assay. The Illumina HiSeq System was used to sequence the amplified TCR beta libraries as 87-base-pair reads. The source study handled its data this way. A later analysis counted tens of millions of unique TCR beta chains across the 666 repertoires, and 9 million to 14 million of these chains were shared by at least two donors. A nearest-neighbor algorithm error-corrected the raw reads and collapsed the reads into unique sequences, merging closely related sequences to remove PCR and sequencing errors. To assign V, D and J gene segments, CDR3 sequences were aligned to IMGT reference sequences. For a sequence to be retained, at least a six-nucleotide match to both a V gene segment and a J gene segment was required. Rearrangements were classified as productive when the CDR3 lacked stop codons and remained in frame with V and J, and all other rearrangements were classified as non-productive. Following IMGT convention, CDR3 was defined as the stretch from the second conserved V-encoded cysteine to the conserved J-encoded phenylalanine. The earlier analysis of 587 of the donors excluded any sequence lacking an unambiguous match to a single V gene segment. In an earlier analysis of 587 of the donors, V segments were called functional above 56.7% productive rearrangements and were called segregating when the between-donor standard deviation exceeded 5%. A statistical classification framework was built to diagnose cytomegalovirus status from the catalog of TCR beta chain sequences. In a later analysis, TCR nucleotide sequences were compared against IMGT/GENE-DB human TR gene sequences so that V and J genes could be assigned. The TCRdist pipeline was used in a later analysis to assign CDR3 sequences and most-parsimonious VDJ recombination scenarios. In a later analysis, each TCR beta chain was defined by its CDR3 amino acid sequence together with its V-gene family, and reads lacking a unique V-gene family were excluded. To address suspected cross-contamination and a sequencing artifact, a later analysis removed around 600 highly shared, low-generation-probability nucleotide sequences. In a later analysis, a clonal expansion index was calculated for each public chain from normalized within-repertoire ranks of inferred template counts. A later analysis computed generation probabilities with a VDJ recombination model fitted to out-of-frame rearrangements, and checked the results against IGoR. A later analysis scored TCR-TCR, TCR-HLA and TCR-CMV co-occurrence with hypergeometric tests, applying a repertoire-size bias correction to TCR pairs. To estimate false discovery rates, a later analysis permuted the HLA or CMV assignments 20 times. In a later analysis, co-occurring TCRs were grouped with DBSCAN, and TCRdist sequence similarity was added when clustering was performed within HLA-allele-positive subsets. Repertoires with fewer than 30,000 or more than 120,000 public chains were left out of co-occurrence clustering, as were several repertoires with anomalous nucleotide sharing. The clones in this table, taken by TCRdb from immuneACCESS, are in-frame only. Not every clone is retained; where verified, under half of the shortfall comes from an unresolved V gene, and the cause of the rest is unknown. V, J and clone size reflect that table, while D and trimming were determined from the DNA. The sample's table covers about 39,000 clones. The ten most abundant clones make up more than 3% of the sample.

General findings and caveats noted by the study authors: Correlated functional status among segregating V segments might be attributable to linkage disequilibrium, but an unknown experimental factor could not be ruled out. A later analysis found that TCR association rates varied across HLA loci, with DRB1 alleles showing the most associated TCRs and HLA-C alleles the fewest. CMV serostatus was the only immune exposure information available for the cohort. The classifier was reported to diagnose cytomegalovirus status with high specificity and sensitivity in both the original and validation cohorts. Strong co-occurrence of HLA alleles, especially DR and DQ, made assigning TCR associations to individual alleles difficult. While some public TCRs were present in many individuals, most TCR sequences turned up only very rarely across donors. A further reported finding was that TCR beta sequences accurately predicted the HLA-A and HLA-B alleles for most subjects in the first cohort. Because HLA typing was missing for some donors at each locus, association tests included only the typed subset. At a false discovery rate of 0.05, a later analysis linked 16,951 TCR beta sequences to specific HLA alleles. According to a later genetic analysis, donors in an Asian-associated ancestry cluster had fewer N-insertions in productive TCRs than the roughly 700-donor mean. Because the 87-base-pair reads could not distinguish some IMGT-functional V segments, including TRBV6-2 and TRBV6-3, those segments were excluded. The sequencing pipeline was judged likely to have produced a cluster of highly shared sequence variants as a technical artifact. In an earlier analysis of around 600 of the donors, most TCR beta V segments were observed in productive rearrangements about 87% or about 30% of the time, broadly matching IMGT annotations. A later analysis found that HLA-associated TCR beta chains were more clonally expanded and had lower generation probabilities than equally common non-associated chains. In a later analysis, several top co-occurrence clusters were reported to appear linked to parvovirus B19, influenza, CMV and Epstein-Barr virus. The presence/absence analyses assumed that sequencing depth was roughly uniform across donors, and that assumption may not be true. This cohort had only TCR beta chains sequenced, and the lack of alpha or paired-chain data limited which features could be detected. A few of the identified cytomegalovirus-associated TCR beta chains were confirmed in vitro to be specific for cytomegalovirus antigens. The study listed 164 TCR beta chains as associated with cytomegalovirus. Around 16 rarely observed V segments, including chromosome 9 orphons, were excluded from the earlier analysis of 550 to 700 of the donors because counts were too low. It was suggested by the authors that the approach could potentially be generalized to other disease states and immunological phenotypes. A later genetic analysis associated a missense DCLRE1C variant with V-gene and J-gene trimming of TCR beta chains, and an independent cohort replicated the association. According to a later analysis, most CMV-associated TCR beta chains appeared to be HLA-restricted, and the HLA associations seemed to be driven largely by CMV exposure.

The TCR sequence derives from a male donor in good health and CMV-seronegative. The sequencing sample was made of PBMCs. The chain is assembled from TRBV19 and TRBJ2-7, and TRBD1 may be the D gene, going by 5 matching bases. The DNA reads TGTGCCAGTAGTACAGGGAACTCCTACGAGCAGTACTTC. It specifies CASSTGNSYEQYF.